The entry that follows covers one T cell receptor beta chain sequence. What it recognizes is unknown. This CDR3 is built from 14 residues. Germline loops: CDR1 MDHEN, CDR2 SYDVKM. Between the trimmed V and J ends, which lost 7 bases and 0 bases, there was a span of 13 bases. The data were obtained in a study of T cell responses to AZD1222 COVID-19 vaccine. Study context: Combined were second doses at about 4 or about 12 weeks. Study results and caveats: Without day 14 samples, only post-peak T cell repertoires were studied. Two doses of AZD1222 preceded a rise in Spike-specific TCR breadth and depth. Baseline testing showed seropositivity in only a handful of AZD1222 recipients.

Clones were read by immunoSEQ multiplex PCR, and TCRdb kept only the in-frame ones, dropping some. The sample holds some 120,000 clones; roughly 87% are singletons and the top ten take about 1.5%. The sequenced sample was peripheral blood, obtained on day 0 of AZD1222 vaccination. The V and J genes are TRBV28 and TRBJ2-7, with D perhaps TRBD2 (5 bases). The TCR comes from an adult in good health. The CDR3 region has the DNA TGTGCCAGCATCGGAGGCGGAATCTCCTACGAGCAGTACTTC. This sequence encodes CASIGGGISYEQYF. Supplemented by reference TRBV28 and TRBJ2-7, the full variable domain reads DVKVTQSSRYLVKRTGEKVFLECVQDMDHENMFWYRQDPGLGLRLIYFSYDVKMKEKGDIPEGYSVSREKKERFSLILESASTNQTSMYLCASIGGGISYEQYFGPGTRLTVT.